The 20 T cell receptor beta chains reported below all come from one sample, sequenced in a study of shared clonotypes between healthy human individuals. Profiling relied on immunoSEQ multiplex PCR, and the TCRdb table lists in-frame clones only, not all of them. The repertoire consists of some 2 million clones, with approximately 95% occurring once and the leading ten covering 0.9% to 1.4%. The naive CD8 subset, CD45RO-negative cells positively selected for CCR7, excluded terminally differentiated effector memory CD45RA+ cells. The specimen was naive CD8+ T cells sorted from blood. The receptors stem from a man between 18 and 29 years old in good health.

The V gene is TRBV5-1, the J gene TRBJ2-3, with TRBD2 matching 11 bases. CDR1 and CDR2 from the germline V gene are SGHRS and YFSETQ. The trim removed 3 bases at V and 1 base at J, leaving 10 bases unmatched. The CDR3 runs 18 residues. The CDR3, as DNA: TGCGCCAGCAGCTCGCGGGTAGCGGGGGGGCCGGGCACAGATACGCAGTATTTT. Translated, it gives CASSSRVAGGPGTDTQYF.

On this clone itself: Within the sample, other DNA sequences also encode this same CDR3. This chain links TRBV7-6 with TRBJ1-5; weak D call: TRBD1 (5 bases). The ends were cut back, 1 base at V and 2 bases at J, with 9 bases in the middle. The CDR3 length is 15 residues. The germline CDR1 and CDR2 sequences are SGHVS and FNYEAQ. This CDR3 is CASSLEAGGNQPQHF. CDR3 DNA sequence: TGTGCCAGCAGCTTAGAGGCGGGGGGCAATCAGCCCCAGCATTTT.

This chain uses TRBV7-6 with TRBJ2-5; maybe TRBD1 (6 bases). V lost 3 bases and J 1 base, leaving 15 bases between the germline ends. From germline, CDR1 is SGHVS and CDR2 FNYEAQ. There are 16 residues in the CDR3. CDR3 sequence: CASSFDRDTSQETQYF. The CDR3 nucleotides are TGTGCCAGCAGCTTCGACCGGGACACTAGCCAAGAGACCCAGTACTTC.

The V call is TRBV27, the J call TRBJ2-7; 7 bases line up with TRBD1. CDR1 MNHEY and CDR2 SMNVEV come from the germline V gene (reference sequence). V shed 2 bases and J 4 bases; nucleotides not matched to a gene: 8. This CDR3 is built from 15 residues. The CDR3 is CASSLVSGGEYEQYF. As DNA, the CDR3 is TGTGCCAGCAGTTTAGTTTCAGGGGGAGAGTACGAGCAGTACTTC.

As DNA, the CDR3 is TGTGCCAGCAGCTTATTTGTCACCTACGAGCAGTACTTC. This encodes CASSLFVTYEQYF. This chain links TRBV7-2 with TRBJ2-7, with D hard to call. This CDR3 has 13 residues. The V end was cut by 2 bases, the J end by 2 bases, with 7 bases between. Per the germline V gene, CDR1 is SGHTA and CDR2 is FQGNSA.

The chain combines TRBV11-2 with TRBJ2-3; 7 bases align to TRBD1. CDR1 is SGHAT and CDR2 is FQNNGV in the germline V gene. Trimming at V came to 5 bases and at J to 2 bases, leaving 10 bases not matched to a gene. The CDR3 covers 16 residues. This CDR3 reads CASSGLGGWVTDTQYF. The DNA of the CDR3 is TGTGCCAGCAGCGGCTTAGGGGGCTGGGTCACAGATACGCAGTATTTT.

This sequence joins TRBV14 and TRBJ2-7; D gene uncertain. The germline V gene has CDR1 SGHDN and CDR2 FVKESK. The CDR3 has 12 amino acids. V was cut by 0 bases and J by 6 bases, with 6 bases left in between. This chain's CDR3 is CASSQDALEQYF. In nucleotides, the CDR3 is TGTGCCAGCAGCCAAGATGCCCTCGAGCAGTACTTC.

V is TRBV9 and J is TRBJ2-7, with 7 bases that match TRBD1. The CDR3 has 15 residues. V dropped 3 bases and J dropped 7; count of bases not matched to a gene: 13. Germline V CDR1 and CDR2: SGDLS, YYNGEE. CDR3 DNA: TGTGCCAGCAGCGCGACGACAGGGCCTTTGGGGGAGCAGTACTTC. Translation: CASSATTGPLGEQYF.

Regarding this clone: Other DNA sequences of this sample code for an identical CDR3. The chain links TRBV4-1 to TRBJ2-7; 11 nucleotides align to TRBD2. The CDR3 totals 15 residues. The germline V gene encodes CDR1 MGHRA and CDR2 YSYEKL. V was clipped by 4 bases and J by 2 bases; unmatched bases: 4. The CDR3 nucleotides read TGCGCCAGCAGCCCCCGACTAGCGGGACCCTACGAGCAGTACTTC. Protein product: CASSPRLAGPYEQYF.

The chain uses TRBV2 and TRBJ2-2, with TRBD2 matching over 9 bases. Germline CDR1 reads SNHLY; CDR2 reads FYNNEI. The CDR3 is made up of 15 amino acids. With V trimmed by 7 bases and J by 5 bases, 8 bases remained unmatched. The CDR3 DNA reads as TGTGCCAGCACCGGCCTAGCGGGAAGGACCGGGGAGCTGTTTTTT. This codes for CASTGLAGRTGELFF.

This chain joins TRBV9 and TRBJ2-2, with D possibly matching TRBD2 (5 bases). The V end lost 1 base, the J end lost 2 bases, and 12 bases lay between the germline ends. Germline values: CDR1 SGDLS, CDR2 YYNGEE. This CDR3 spans 16 amino acids. Here the CDR3 DNA reads TGTGCCAGCAGCGTATACGGGGTAGCTAACACCGGGGAGCTGTTTTTT. This codes for CASSVYGVANTGELFF.

The chain is built from TRBV6-1 and TRBJ2-4, with TRBD1 identical over 10 bases. With 5 bases clipped from V and 8 bases from J, the junction kept 6 bases outside the gene matches. The CDR3 extends over 14 amino acids. Germline values: CDR1 MNHNS, CDR2 SASEGT. The CDR3 DNA is TGTGCCAGCAGTACGACAGGGGGCGAACACATTCAGTACTTC. Protein product: CASSTTGGEHIQYF.

This chain connects TRBV7-9 to TRBJ1-2, with a weak D call TRBD1 (5 bases). CDR1 and CDR2 (germline): SEHNR, FQNEAQ (reference sequence). V lost 1 base, J lost 3 bases, and 6 bases lay in between. This CDR3 is built from 13 residues. As DNA, the CDR3 is TGTGCCAGCAGCTTAGTGGGGCACTATGGCTACACCTTC. Translated: CASSLVGHYGYTF.

The chain carries TRBV10-3 and TRBJ2-7; 11 positions match TRBD1. The length of the CDR3 is 14 residues. Germline V lookup: CDR1 ENHRY, CDR2 SYGVKD. V gave up 3 bases and J gave up 5 bases; unmatched junction bases: 3. DNA of the CDR3: TGTGCCATCAGTGAAGGGACAGGGGGGCACGAGCAGTACTTC. Encoded protein: CAISEGTGGHEQYF.

In its sample, this clone was seen once. The J gene is TRBJ2-7, the V gene TRBV5-6; D may be TRBD1 (5 bases). CDR1 SGHDT and CDR2 YYEEEE come from the germline V gene. V was pared by 0 bases and J by 2 bases, with 12 bases between. The CDR3 loop spans 15 amino acids. The CDR3 DNA reads as TGTGCCAGCAGCTTGGGTAATCAGGGTACCTACGAGCAGTACTTC. Its protein product is CASSLGNQGTYEQYF. The full variable domain, rest sourced from reference TRBV5-6 and TRBJ2-7, is DAGVTQSPTHLIKTRGQQVTLRCSPKSGHDTVSWYQQALGQGPQFIFQYYEEEERQRGNFPDRFSGHQFPNYSSELNVNALLLGDSALYLCASSLGNQGTYEQYFGPGTRLTVT.

The chain's CDR3 is CASSVSQNEQFF. CDR3 bases: TGTGCCAGCAGCGTCTCCCAAAATGAGCAGTTCTTC. The gene calls are TRBV9 and TRBJ2-1, with D uncertain. V lost 2 bases and J 7 bases, leaving 7 bases between the germline ends. The CDR3 has 12 residues. Germline V gene data show CDR1 as SGDLS and CDR2 as YYNGEE.

This chain connects TRBV4-3 to TRBJ2-2; no reliable D call. The CDR3 consists of 12 residues. CDR1 LGHNA and CDR2 YSLEER come from the germline V gene. V lost 5 bases and J lost 6, with 7 bases in between. The CDR3 DNA is TGCGCCAGCAGCGAACGAGCCGGGGAGCTGTTTTTT. Its protein is CASSERAGELFF.

Notes on this clone: The sample has other DNA sequences that encode this CDR3 too. V gene TRBV11-2 combines with J gene TRBJ2-7; D may match TRBD1 or TRBD2 (6 bases each). The V gene's germline CDR1 is SGHAT and CDR2 FQNNGV. Trimming took 1 base from V and 2 from J, leaving 9 bases between them. The CDR3 spans 14 residues. The CDR3 sequence is CASSLVRGPYEQYF. The CDR3 coding sequence is TGTGCCAGCAGCTTAGTCCGGGGGCCCTACGAGCAGTACTTC.

This clone was observed a few times. The same CDR3 also results from other DNA sequences found in this sample. The V gene is TRBV18, the J gene TRBJ2-7; D unresolved. Germline CDR1 reads KGHSH; CDR2 reads LQKENI. Trimming removed 2 bases from V and 0 bases from J, with 2 bases in between. This CDR3 has 12 amino acids. The CDR3 spells CASSPSSYEQYF. The DNA for the CDR3 is TGTGCCAGCTCACCAAGCTCCTACGAGCAGTACTTC.

This clone was found a few times. The same CDR3 can be traced to other DNA sequences in this sample. This rearrangement joins TRBV6-6 to TRBJ2-2; no clear D. V shed 5 bases and J shed 3 bases, with 7 bases lying between them. Germline CDR1 and CDR2: MNHNY and SVGAGI (reference sequence). The CDR3 spans 13 residues. For the CDR3, the DNA is TGTGCCAGCAGTACCGACTACACCGGGGAGCTGTTTTTT. Amino acids: CASSTDYTGELFF.